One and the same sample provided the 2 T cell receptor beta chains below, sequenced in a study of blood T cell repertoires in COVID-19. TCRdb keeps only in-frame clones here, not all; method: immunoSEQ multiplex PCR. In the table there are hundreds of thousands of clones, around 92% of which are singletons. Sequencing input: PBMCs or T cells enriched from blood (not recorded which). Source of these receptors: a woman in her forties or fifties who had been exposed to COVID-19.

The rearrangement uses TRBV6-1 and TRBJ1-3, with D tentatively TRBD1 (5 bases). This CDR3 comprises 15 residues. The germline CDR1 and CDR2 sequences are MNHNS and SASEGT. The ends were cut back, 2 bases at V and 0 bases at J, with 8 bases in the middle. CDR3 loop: CASSERQLSGNTIYF. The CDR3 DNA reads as TGTGCCAGCAGTGAAAGACAGCTCTCTGGAAACACCATATATTTT.

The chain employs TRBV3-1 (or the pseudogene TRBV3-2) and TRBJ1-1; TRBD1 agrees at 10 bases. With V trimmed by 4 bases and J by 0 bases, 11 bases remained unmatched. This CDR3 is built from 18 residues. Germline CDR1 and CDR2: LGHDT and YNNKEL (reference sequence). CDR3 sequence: CASSPQGWGTGVNTEAFF. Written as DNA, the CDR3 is TGTGCCAGCAGCCCTCAAGGGTGGGGGACAGGGGTGAACACTGAAGCTTTCTTT.